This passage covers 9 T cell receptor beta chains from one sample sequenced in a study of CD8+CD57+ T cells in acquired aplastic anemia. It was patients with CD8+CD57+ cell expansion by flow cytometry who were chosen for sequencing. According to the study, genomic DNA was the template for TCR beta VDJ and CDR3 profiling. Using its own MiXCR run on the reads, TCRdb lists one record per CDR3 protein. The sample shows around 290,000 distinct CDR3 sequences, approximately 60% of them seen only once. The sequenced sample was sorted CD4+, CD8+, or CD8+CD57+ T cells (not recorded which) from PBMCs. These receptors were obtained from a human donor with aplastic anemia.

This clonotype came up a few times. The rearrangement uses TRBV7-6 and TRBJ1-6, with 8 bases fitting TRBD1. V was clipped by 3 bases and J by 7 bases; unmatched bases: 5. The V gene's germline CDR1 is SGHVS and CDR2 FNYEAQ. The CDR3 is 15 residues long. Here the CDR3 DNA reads TGTGCCAGCAGCTTGTCCACAGGGGGGAATTCACCCCTCCACTTT. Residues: CASSLSTGGNSPLHF.

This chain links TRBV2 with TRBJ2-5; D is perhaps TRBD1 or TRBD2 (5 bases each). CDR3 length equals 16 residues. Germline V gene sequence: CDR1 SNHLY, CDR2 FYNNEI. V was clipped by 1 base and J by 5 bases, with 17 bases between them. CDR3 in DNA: TGTGCCAGCAGTGAAGAGGTCGGCTGGGGGTTGGAGACCCAGTACTTC. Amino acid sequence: CASSEEVGWGLETQYF. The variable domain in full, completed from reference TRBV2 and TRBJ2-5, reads EPEVTQTPSHQVTQMGQEVILRCVPISNHLYFYWYRQILGQKVEFLVSFYNNEISEKSEIFDDQFSVERPDGSNFTLKIRSTKLEDSAMYFCASSEEVGWGLETQYFGPGTRLLVL.

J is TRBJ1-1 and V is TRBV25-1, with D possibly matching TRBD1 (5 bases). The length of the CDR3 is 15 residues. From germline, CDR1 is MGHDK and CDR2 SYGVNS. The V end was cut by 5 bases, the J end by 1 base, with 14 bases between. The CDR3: CASSRDNTGNTEAFF. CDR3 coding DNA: TGTGCCAGCAGTAGGGATAACACAGGGAACACTGAAGCTTTCTTT.

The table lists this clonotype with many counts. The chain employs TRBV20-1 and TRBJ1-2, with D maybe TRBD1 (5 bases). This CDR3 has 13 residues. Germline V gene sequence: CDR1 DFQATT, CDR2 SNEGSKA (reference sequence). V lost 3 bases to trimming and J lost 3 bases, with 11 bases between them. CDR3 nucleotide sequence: TGCAGTGCTAGCCAGGGACGGGACTATGGCTACACCTTC. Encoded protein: CSASQGRDYGYTF.

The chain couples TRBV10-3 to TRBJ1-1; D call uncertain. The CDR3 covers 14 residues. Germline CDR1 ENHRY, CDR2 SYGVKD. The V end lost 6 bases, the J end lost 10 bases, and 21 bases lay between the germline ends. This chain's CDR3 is CAISRGLPALRAFF. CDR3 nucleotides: TGTGCCATCAGCCGAGGCCTCCCGGCCCTCCGAGCTTTCTTT.

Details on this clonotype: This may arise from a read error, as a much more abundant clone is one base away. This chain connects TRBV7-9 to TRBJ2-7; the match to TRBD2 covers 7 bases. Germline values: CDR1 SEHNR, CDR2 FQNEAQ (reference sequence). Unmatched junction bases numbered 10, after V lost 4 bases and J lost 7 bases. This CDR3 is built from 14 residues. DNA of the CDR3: TGTGCCAGCAGCTATGGACTGGGAGGGAATGAGCAGTACTTC. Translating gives CASSYGLGGNEQYF. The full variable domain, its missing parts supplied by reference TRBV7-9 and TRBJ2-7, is DTGVSQNPRHKITKRGQNVTFRCDPISEHNRLYWYRQTLGQGPEFLTYFQNEAQLEKSRLLSDRFSAERPKGSFSTLEIQRTEQGDSAMYLCASSYGLGGNEQYFGPGTRLTVT.

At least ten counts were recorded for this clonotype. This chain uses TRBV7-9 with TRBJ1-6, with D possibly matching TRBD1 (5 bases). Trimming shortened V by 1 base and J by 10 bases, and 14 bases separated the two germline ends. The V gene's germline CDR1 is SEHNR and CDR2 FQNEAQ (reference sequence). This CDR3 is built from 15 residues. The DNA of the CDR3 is TGTGCCAGCAGCTTAGGCTCCGGGACCGTCTCACCCCTCCACTTT. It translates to CASSLGSGTVSPLHF.

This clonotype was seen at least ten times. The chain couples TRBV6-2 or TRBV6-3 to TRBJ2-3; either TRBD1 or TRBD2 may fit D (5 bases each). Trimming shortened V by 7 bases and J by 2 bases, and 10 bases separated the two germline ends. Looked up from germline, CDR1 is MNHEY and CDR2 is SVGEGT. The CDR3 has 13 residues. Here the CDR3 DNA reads TGTGCCAGCACAGGGACCCTCACAGATACGCAGTATTTT. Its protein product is CASTGTLTDTQYF.

For the CDR3, the DNA is TGCAGCGTTGGGTGGAGCAATCAGCCCCAGCATTTT. Translating gives CSVGWSNQPQHF. The gene calls are TRBV29-1 and TRBJ1-5; no reliable D call. This CDR3 is built from 12 residues. Germline V gene sequence: CDR1 SQVTM, CDR2 ANQGSEA. V lost 4 bases and J lost 1, with 5 bases in between.